The sequence of this T cell receptor (beta chain) was determined in a study of cytotoxic CD8 clonotypes in ibrutinib-treated CLL. CDR3 size: 14 residues. Trimming shortened V by 6 bases and J by 2 bases, and 13 bases separated the two germline ends. In germline, CDR1 is ENHRY, CDR2 SYGVKD. The protocol was immunoSEQ multiplex PCR, while the TCRdb copy is restricted to in-frame clones and leaves out a portion. The sample lists some 170,000 clones, about 88% occurring once. The clonotype originates from a human donor with chronic lymphocytic leukemia. Sequenced here: PBMCs, sampled at disease progression, from a patient treated with ibrutinib. This chain links TRBV10-3 with TRBJ2-5, with D uncertain. Here the CDR3 reads CAIRVSMGQETQYF. For the CDR3, the DNA is TGTGCCATCAGGGTTAGTATGGGACAAGAGACCCAGTACTTC.